The next 24 T cell receptor beta chains were all read from a single sample in a study of stem cell transplantation in POMP-related autoinflammatory disease (dated by TCRdb to the early 2020s). The sample's time point label, decoded: before hematopoietic stem cell transplant. The library was obtained by the immunoSEQ multiplex PCR assay. TCRdb carries this immuneACCESS record with in-frame sequences only. Its versions omit some clonotypes, under half of them owing to an unresolved V gene in the studies checked, with the rest unexplained. The table for this sample lists about 32,000 clones; almost 90% of them were counted only once. The ten largest clones capture roughly 0.7% of the sample. The sample in question was CD4+ T cells from PBMCs, obtained before stem cell transplantation. Receptors originate from a human donor with POMP-related autoinflammation and immune dysregulation (PRAID).

This sequence joins TRBV6-5 and TRBJ1-2; no clear D gene. Looked up from germline, CDR1 is MNHEY and CDR2 is SVGAGI. The CDR3 is 15 amino acids. The V gene lost 1 base and the J gene lost 10 bases, with 19 bases spanning the gap. This chain's CDR3 is CASSYLLPPLGIYTF. The CDR3 DNA is TGTGCCAGCAGTTACTTACTACCGCCTCTGGGGATCTACACCTTC.

The CDR3 is CAIRWAAYQETQYF. The CDR3 region has the DNA TGTGCCATACGGTGGGCGGCGTACCAAGAGACCCAGTACTTC. V and J are TRBV25-1 and TRBJ2-5; no definite D call. The CDR3 has 14 residues. Trimming removed 10 bases at V and 0 bases at J, with 15 bases between. CDR1 and CDR2 (germline): MGHDK, SYGVNS.

The gene calls are TRBV7-9 and TRBJ1-4; tentative D call: TRBD1 (6 bases). This CDR3 comprises 16 residues. CDR1 and CDR2 from the germline V gene are SEHNR and FQNEAQ (reference sequence). Trimming cost V 5 bases and J 4 bases, with 17 bases left between them. The CDR3 protein is CASSPRGAVLNEKLFF. The CDR3, as DNA: TGTGCCAGCAGCCCCAGGGGCGCGGTGCTTAATGAAAAACTGTTTTTT.

V usage is TRBV5-4 and J usage is TRBJ2-1; no reliable D call. There are 16 residues in the CDR3. CDR1 and CDR2 (germline): SGHNT, YYREEE (reference sequence). Between the trimmed V and J ends, which lost 4 bases and 5 bases, there was a span of 19 bases. In nucleotides, the CDR3 is TGTGCCAGCAGCCCGGAAACCCCTCGATCACACAATGAGCAGTTCTTC. Translation: CASSPETPRSHNEQFF.

V and J are TRBV28 and TRBJ1-2, with unresolved D. Trimming removed 6 bases from V and 8 bases from J, with 10 bases in between. The germline V gene encodes CDR1 MDHEN and CDR2 SYDVKM. This CDR3 is built from 11 residues. CDR3 DNA: TGTGCCAGCAGCCAGCTTCGCGGCTACACCTTC. This gives the protein CASSQLRGYTF.

This chain uses TRBV5-1 with TRBJ1-2; a weak D match, TRBD1 (6 bases). Trimming stripped 3 bases from V and 6 bases from J, with 18 bases between. Per the germline V gene, CDR1 is SGHRS and CDR2 is YFSETQ. CDR3 length: 15 residues. CDR3 amino acids: CASSSEQGVHNGYTF. CDR3 nucleotides: TGCGCCAGCAGCTCAGAACAGGGTGTCCACAATGGCTACACCTTC.

This chain joins TRBV4-1 and TRBJ2-5; TRBD2 aligns across 13 bases. Gene TRBJ2-7 matches the end of the DNA better, so the J call may be wrong. The CDR3 loop spans 16 amino acids. Germline CDR1 and CDR2: MGHRA and YSYEKL. The CDR3 region has the DNA TGCGCCAGCAGCCTCCCCCGGACTAGCGGGAGAGGCGAGCAGTACTTC. Translation gives CASSLPRTSGRGEQYF.

The chain has TRBV28 and TRBJ1-2; weak D call: TRBD1 (5 bases). V lost 6 bases and J lost 5, with 13 bases in between. The germline V gene has CDR1 MDHEN and CDR2 SYDVKM. The CDR3 contains 13 residues. CDR3 DNA: TGTGCCAGCAGCCCGAGTGGGGCGTATGGCTACACCTTC. This encodes CASSPSGAYGYTF.

The chain has TRBV18 and TRBJ2-5, with 7 bases matching TRBD2. This CDR3 spans 15 amino acids. V gave up 3 bases and J gave up 2 bases; unmatched junction bases: 6. Germline lookup yields CDR1 KGHSH and CDR2 LQKENI. CDR3 in amino acids: CASSPRLAVQETQYF. The CDR3, as DNA: TGTGCCAGCTCACCGCGGCTAGCGGTACAAGAGACCCAGTACTTC. The full variable domain, its missing parts supplied by reference TRBV18 and TRBJ2-5, is NAGVMQNPRHLVRRRGQEARLRCSPMKGHSHVYWYRQLPEEGLKFMVYLQKENIIDESGMPKERFSAEFPKEGPSILRIQQVVRGDSAAYFCASSPRLAVQETQYFGPGTRLLVL.

The chain combines TRBV5-5 with TRBJ2-3, with unresolved D. Trimming removed 6 bases at V and 5 bases at J, with 10 bases between. The CDR3 covers 12 residues. Germline V gene data show CDR1 as SGHKS and CDR2 as YYEKEE (reference sequence). This CDR3 reads CASTSRGDTQYF. The CDR3 region has the DNA TGTGCCAGCACCTCAAGAGGAGATACGCAGTATTTT.

The rearrangement joins TRBV28 to TRBJ1-2; 7 nucleotides agree with TRBD1. V lost 2 bases to trimming and J lost 5 bases; unmatched junction nucleotides: 11. The germline V gene has CDR1 MDHEN and CDR2 SYDVKM. This CDR3 region has 16 residues. The CDR3 DNA reads TGTGCCAGCAGTTTAAAGTTCCCCTCAGGGGGTTATGGCTACACCTTC. It is translated as CASSLKFPSGGYGYTF.

The chain joins TRBV5-1 to TRBJ1-3; no firm D call. Trimming stripped 0 bases from V and 7 bases from J, with 17 bases between. The CDR3 totals 16 residues. The germline V gene has CDR1 SGHRS and CDR2 YFSETQ. The chain's CDR3 is CASSLGTGSSANTIYF. The CDR3 DNA follows: TGCGCCAGCAGCTTGGGTACTGGCAGCTCAGCTAACACCATATATTTT.

The rearrangement uses TRBV15 and TRBJ2-2, with D hard to call. Trimming stripped 2 bases from V and 3 bases from J, with 1 base between. CDR1 is LNHNV, CDR2 YYDKDF, per germline (reference sequence). The CDR3 is made up of 12 amino acids. DNA of the CDR3: TGTGCCACCAGCAGATACACCGGGGAGCTGTTTTTT. This gives the protein CATSRYTGELFF. The entire variable domain, with the rest obtained from reference TRBV15 and TRBJ2-2, is as follows: DAMVIQNPRYQVTQFGKPVTLSCSQTLNHNVMYWYQQKSSQAPKLLFHYYDKDFNNEADTPDNFQSRRPNTSFCFLDIRSPGLGDTAMYLCATSRYTGELFFGEGSRLTVL.

This clone was observed a few times. The chain joins TRBV9 to TRBJ1-6; maybe TRBD1 (5 bases). This CDR3 contains 15 residues. CDR1 is SGDLS, CDR2 YYNGEE, per germline. The V end lost 0 bases, the J end lost 7 bases, and 11 bases lay between the germline ends. CDR3 bases: TGTGCCAGCAGCGTAGAGCCAGGGCAGAATTCACCCCTCCACTTT. This gives the protein CASSVEPGQNSPLHF.

The J gene is TRBJ2-3, the V gene TRBV28; possibly TRBD1 for D (6 bases). Germline V gives CDR1 MDHEN, CDR2 SYDVKM. The CDR3 totals 15 residues. V lost 3 bases and J lost 6, with 16 bases in between. This CDR3 is CASSFGQPRGDTQYF. The CDR3 region has the DNA TGTGCCAGCAGTTTTGGACAGCCCCGCGGTGATACGCAGTATTTT.

This sequence joins TRBV6-5 and TRBJ2-1; 8 bases agree with TRBD1. V was clipped by 6 bases and J by 7 bases; unmatched bases: 8. CDR3 size: 14 residues. The germline V gene has CDR1 MNHEY and CDR2 SVGAGI. The CDR3 DNA sequence: TGTGCCAGCAGCCGACGGACAGGGATGAATGAGCAGTTCTTC. Residues: CASSRRTGMNEQFF.

This clone showed up just a few times. The CDR3: CASSLGRANYGYTF. CDR3 coding DNA: TGTGCCAGCAGCTTAGGGCGGGCAAACTATGGCTACACCTTC. The chain joins TRBV7-8 to TRBJ1-2; D call uncertain. The V end lost 1 base, the J end lost 2 bases, and 8 bases lay between the germline ends. Germline V lookup: CDR1 SGHVS, CDR2 FQNEAQ. The CDR3 loop spans 14 amino acids.

This chain connects TRBV6-5 to TRBJ1-5; 10 bases map to TRBD1. Germline V gives CDR1 MNHEY, CDR2 SVGAGI. The V gene end was trimmed by 4 bases and the J gene end by 3 bases; junction bases not matched to a gene: 6. CDR3 length equals 16 residues. This CDR3 reads CASSSTTGGNNQPQHF. CDR3 in DNA: TGTGCCAGCAGTTCGACGACAGGGGGCAACAATCAGCCCCAGCATTTT.

The rearrangement uses TRBV6-1 and TRBJ2-1; 7 nucleotides line up with TRBD1. The V and J ends lost 9 bases and 3 bases, in that order; junction bases with no gene match: 8. The germline gives CDR1 MNHNS, CDR2 SASEGT. This CDR3 contains 14 residues. CDR3 amino acids: CASHKGGFYNEQFF. CDR3 nucleotides: TGTGCCAGTCATAAAGGGGGCTTCTACAATGAGCAGTTCTTC.

In its sample, this clone was seen a few times. V and J are TRBV28 and TRBJ1-2; D perhaps matches TRBD1 (6 bases). Trimming shortened V by 6 bases and J by 4 bases, and 9 bases separated the two germline ends. This CDR3 has 12 amino acids. Per the germline V gene, CDR1 is MDHEN and CDR2 is SYDVKM. CDR3 region: CASRQGIYGYTF. The CDR3 bases are TGTGCCAGCAGACAGGGCATCTATGGCTACACCTTC.

V usage is TRBV13 and J usage is TRBJ2-7, with D perhaps TRBD1 or TRBD2 (5 bases each). Trimming pared 6 bases from V and 2 bases from J, leaving 14 bases between. This CDR3 contains 14 residues. CDR1 PRHDT and CDR2 FYEKMQ come from the germline V gene (reference sequence). The CDR3 sequence is CASRPGTETYEQYF. The CDR3 DNA follows: TGTGCCAGCAGGCCCGGGACCGAGACCTACGAGCAGTACTTC.

The J gene is TRBJ2-3, the V gene TRBV7-9; TRBD1 agrees at 9 bases. Looked up from germline, CDR1 is SEHNR and CDR2 is FQNEAQ (reference sequence). V lost 1 base and J lost 2; bases outside the gene matches: 4. The CDR3 is 16 amino acids. For the CDR3, the DNA is TGTGCCAGCAGCTTAGACAGGGGGCTATTCACAGATACGCAGTATTTT. It codes for CASSLDRGLFTDTQYF.

This clone occurred once. V gene TRBV28 combines with J gene TRBJ2-7; D is possibly TRBD2 (6 bases). Germline V gene data show CDR1 as MDHEN and CDR2 as SYDVKM. The CDR3 length is 13 residues. Trimming stripped 5 bases from V and 4 bases from J, with 12 bases between. The CDR3 is CASSQTRMYEQYF. The CDR3 nucleotides are TGTGCCAGCAGTCAGACTAGAATGTACGAGCAGTACTTC.

The chain has TRBV6-5 and TRBJ1-1, with D perhaps matching TRBD1 (6 bases). There are 15 residues in the CDR3. Germline CDR1 MNHEY, CDR2 SVGAGI. V lost 0 bases and J lost 0, with 8 bases in between. The CDR3 loop is CASSYSGHLNTEAFF. CDR3 coding DNA: TGTGCCAGCAGTTACTCGGGACACTTGAACACTGAAGCTTTCTTT.